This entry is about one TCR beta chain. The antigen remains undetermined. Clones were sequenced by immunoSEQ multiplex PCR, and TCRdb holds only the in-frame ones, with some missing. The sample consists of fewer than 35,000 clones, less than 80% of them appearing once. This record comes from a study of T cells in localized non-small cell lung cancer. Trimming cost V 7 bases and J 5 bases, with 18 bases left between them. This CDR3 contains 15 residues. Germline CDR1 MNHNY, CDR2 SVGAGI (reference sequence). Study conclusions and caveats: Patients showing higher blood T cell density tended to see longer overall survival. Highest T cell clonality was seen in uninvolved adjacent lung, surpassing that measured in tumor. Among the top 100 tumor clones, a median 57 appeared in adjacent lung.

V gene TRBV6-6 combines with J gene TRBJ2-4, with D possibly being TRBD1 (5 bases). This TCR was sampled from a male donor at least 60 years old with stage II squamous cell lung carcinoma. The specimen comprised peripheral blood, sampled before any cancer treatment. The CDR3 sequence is CASTEGEGGENIQYF. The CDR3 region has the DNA TGTGCCAGCACCGAAGGGGAAGGTGGGGAAAACATTCAGTACTTC.